The sequence of this T cell receptor (beta chain) was determined in a study of T cells in Graves' hyperthyroidism and ophthalmopathy. Trimming cost V 6 bases and J 3 bases; bases outside gene matches: 10. Germline-derived CDR1 and CDR2 are DFQATT and SNEGSKA (reference sequence). CDR3 length: 14 amino acids. Study outcomes and limitations: Ophthalmopathy, which appeared later, was predicted by the model a median approximately 6 months before onset.

Using RNA transcripts as the source, TCR beta CDR3 regions were amplified. The HTBI primer set drove a first-round RT-PCR of the TCR CDR3. TCRdb used MiXCR to reprocess the multiplex PCR reads, holding one entry per CDR3 protein. Seen here are approximately 330,000 distinct CDR3 sequences, under 25% observed once, and the top ten hold 50%. This clonotype appeared a few times. Its target is not known. This chain uses TRBV20-1 with TRBJ1-1; 7 bases agree with TRBD1. The sequence derives from a woman aged 45 to 65 with Graves' hyperthyroidism. Sequences were obtained from blood. The CDR3 reads CSATRAGGDTEAFF. DNA for the CDR3: TGCAGTGCCACCCGGGCAGGGGGGGACACTGAAGCTTTCTTT.